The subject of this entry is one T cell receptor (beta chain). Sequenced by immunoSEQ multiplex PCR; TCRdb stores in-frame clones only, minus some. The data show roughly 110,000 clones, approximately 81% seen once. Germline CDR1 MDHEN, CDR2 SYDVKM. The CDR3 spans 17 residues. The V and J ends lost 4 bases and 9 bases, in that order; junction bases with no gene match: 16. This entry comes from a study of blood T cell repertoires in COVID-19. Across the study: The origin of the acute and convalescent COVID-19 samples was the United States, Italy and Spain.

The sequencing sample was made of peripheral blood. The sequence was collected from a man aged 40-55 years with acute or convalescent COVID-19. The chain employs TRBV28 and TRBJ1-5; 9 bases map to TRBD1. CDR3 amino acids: CASSSMRRDREGGPQHF. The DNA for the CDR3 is TGTGCCAGCAGTTCCATGCGCCGGGACAGGGAAGGCGGGCCCCAGCATTTT.